The 10 T cell receptor beta chains reported below all come from one sample, sequenced in a study of early T cells in non-severe SARS-CoV-2 infection. One entry per CDR3 protein results from TCRdb running MiXCR on the 5' RACE reads. The sample lists 68,000 or so distinct CDR3 sequences, under 13% occurring once. The sequenced material came from whole blood. The source of these receptors is an adult who was a healthcare worker with PCR-confirmed SARS-CoV-2 infection or an uninfected control (not recorded which).

This chain joins TRBV11-1 and TRBJ2-1, with TRBD2 identical over 11 bases. Losses at the gene ends were 4 bases for V and 7 bases for J; bases not matched to a gene: 21. The CDR3 loop spans 20 amino acids. Looked up from germline, CDR1 is SGHAT and CDR2 is FQDESV (reference sequence). CDR3 in DNA: TGTGCCAGCAGCTCCAGACTAGCGGGGACGCCAACGCCGCTTCAGAATGAGCAGTTCTTC. Protein: CASSSRLAGTPTPLQNEQFF.

This clonotype has a handful of counts. This chain links TRBV25-1 with TRBJ2-1; D remains unclear. Germline V gives CDR1 MGHDK, CDR2 SYGVNS. The CDR3 has 15 residues. The V and J ends lost 1 base and 4 bases respectively, with 11 bases between them. The CDR3 region is CASSEFPGSYNEQFF. Here the CDR3 DNA reads TGTGCCAGCAGTGAATTTCCGGGTTCGTACAATGAGCAGTTCTTC.

This clonotype was seen a handful of times. V is TRBV20-1 and J is TRBJ2-7; the D gene could be TRBD1 or TRBD2 (6 bases each). The CDR3 runs to 12 residues. CDR1 is DFQATT, CDR2 SNEGSKA, per germline (reference sequence). The V and J ends lost 7 bases and 5 bases respectively, with 15 bases between them. The CDR3 reads CSVARGADEQYF. For the CDR3, the DNA is TGCAGTGTAGCGAGGGGGGCGGACGAGCAGTACTTC.

Here the CDR3 reads CASSQDLPLTGSETQYF. The CDR3 DNA reads as TGCGCCAGCAGCCAAGATCTACCCCTTACAGGGAGCGAGACCCAGTACTTC. The chain links TRBV4-3 to TRBJ2-5; D possibly corresponds to TRBD1 (6 bases). Trimming removed 0 bases at V and 5 bases at J, with 19 bases between. This CDR3 spans 17 amino acids. Per germline, CDR1 LGHNA and CDR2 YSLEER.

The chain combines TRBV28 with TRBJ2-2, with D possibly TRBD1 on 6 matching bases. Trimming pared 6 bases from V and 6 bases from J, leaving 11 bases between. Germline CDR1 is MDHEN and CDR2 is SYDVKM. This CDR3 has 13 residues. The CDR3 spells CASSFTGSGELFF. CDR3 in DNA: TGTGCCAGCAGCTTTACAGGGTCCGGGGAGCTGTTTTTT.

V and J are TRBV9 and TRBJ1-4; 7 bases are a match to TRBD1. Unmatched junction bases numbered 4, after V lost 0 bases and J lost 5 bases. CDR3 length equals 15 residues. The germline gives CDR1 SGDLS, CDR2 YYNGEE. The chain's CDR3 is CASSVDRGMNEKLFF. Written as DNA, the CDR3 is TGTGCCAGCAGCGTAGACAGGGGAATGAATGAAAAACTGTTTTTT.

This clonotype was counted a few times. CDR3 region: CASNRRDGYTF. DNA of the CDR3: TGTGCCAGCAATCGCCGAGATGGCTACACCTTC. The rearrangement joins TRBV2 to TRBJ1-2; no definite D call. Trimming stripped 7 bases from V and 6 bases from J, with 9 bases between. The CDR3 covers 11 residues. Germline-derived CDR1 and CDR2 are SNHLY and FYNNEI.

The table lists this clonotype with a few counts. The rearrangement links TRBV20-1 to TRBJ2-7; tentatively, D is TRBD2 (5 bases). V was clipped by 1 base and J by 7 bases, with 14 bases between them. This CDR3 is 13 amino acids long. The germline gives CDR1 DFQATT, CDR2 SNEGSKA (reference sequence). Here the CDR3 reads CSARAGIAREQYF. CDR3 bases: TGCAGTGCTAGAGCCGGGATTGCTAGAGAGCAGTACTTC.

This clonotype has ten or more counts. This chain links TRBV27 with TRBJ2-3; no definite D call. Germline-derived CDR1 and CDR2 are MNHEY and SMNVEV (reference sequence). Trimming took off 2 bases at V and 6 bases at J, with 3 bases between the two ends. The CDR3 spans 11 residues. The CDR3 DNA follows: TGTGCCAGCAGTTTAAGGGATACGCAGTATTTT. It specifies CASSLRDTQYF.

The rearrangement joins TRBV12-3 or TRBV12-4 to TRBJ2-5; D gene unclear. This CDR3 is 12 amino acids long. V gave up 5 bases and J gave up 5 bases, with 9 bases separating them. The CDR3 bases are TGTGCCAGCAGTCCGGAGATGGAGACCCAGTACTTC. Protein product: CASSPEMETQYF.